This T cell receptor (beta chain) was found in a study of naive and memory T cell subsets. This clonotype showed up just a few times. An equimolar mix of two oligonucleotides served as the beta constant-region primer for TRBC1 and TRBC2. MiXCR was run by TCRdb on the UMI-ligation and nested PCR reads, yielding one entry per CDR3 protein. This table has some 150,000 distinct CDR3 sequences, about 17% appearing once. After CD4 positive bead selection, the CD4-negative fraction gave CD8 T cells. Trimming took 6 bases from V and 5 from J, leaving 16 bases between them. CDR1 DFQATT and CDR2 SNEGSKA come from the germline V gene (reference sequence). The CDR3 runs to 14 residues.

The chain couples TRBV20-1 to TRBJ2-2; weak D call: TRBD1 (5 bases). The sequence was obtained from a human donor in good health. Sample: naive CD4+ T cells from blood. CDR3 amino acids: CSATDNRVTGELFF. The CDR3 DNA is TGCAGTGCCACGGACAACCGAGTGACCGGGGAGCTGTTTTTT.